This T cell receptor (beta chain) was identified during a study of T cell responses to AZD1222 COVID-19 vaccine. Data came from immunoSEQ multiplex PCR; TCRdb stores just in-frame clones and leaves some out. The sample consists of roughly 90,000 clones, around 89% of them appearing once. A word on this clone: Its matching antigen is unknown.

The study, taken as a whole, reports: The donor cohort was predominantly white British with a female majority, and clonal diversity may have been underestimated. Only a handful of individuals given AZD1222 were seropositive at baseline. Vaccination with two AZD1222 doses was followed by a rise in Spike-specific TCR breadth and depth.

The specimen comprised peripheral blood, sampled 28 days after the second AZD1222 dose. This receptor was identified in an adult who received the AZD1222 COVID-19 vaccine.

In DNA, the CDR3 is TGTGCCTGGAGCCGCGCGGGCTCTGGAAACACCATATATTTT. Protein: CAWSRAGSGNTIYF. The gene calls are TRBV30 and TRBJ1-3; D is unclear. V shed 3 bases and J shed 0 bases, with 9 bases lying between them. CDR1 and CDR2 (germline): GTSNPN, SVGIG (reference sequence). This CDR3 comprises 14 residues.